This is a list of T cell receptor beta chains from one sample in a study of T cell changes during pregnancy in multiple sclerosis. Using immunoSEQ multiplex PCR, the repertoire was profiled, and TCRdb retains in-frame clones only, with some absent. The sample yields about 51,000 clones, 90% to 95% seen once. Sequenced here: CD4+ T cells from peripheral blood mononuclear cells, sampled in the second trimester of pregnancy. These receptors came from a female donor with multiple sclerosis, enrolled in a pregnancy study. The CDR3 runs from the conserved cysteine through the conserved F or W. A D gene is named only where the DNA matches it firmly. Size is omitted from some rows. Given values are once, few, many or a class for expanded clones.

TRBJ1-1 - TRBV7-8 - TGTGCCAGCAGCTTAGCTCGCCCAGGAAACACTGAAGCTTTCTTT CASSLARPGNTEAFF
TRBJ2-1 TRBD2 TRBV30 - TGTGCCTCCTTCGGGGGCGGGGGGGCGATCAATGAGCAGTTCTTC CASFGGGGAINEQFF
TRBJ2-5 TRBD2 TRBV5-4 - TGTGCCAGCAGCTTGATAGCGGGGGACCAAGAGACCCAGTACTTC CASSLIAGDQETQYF
TRBJ2-5 TRBD2 TRBV27 - TGTGCCAGCAGGAGCGGGGGCGGAGAGACCCAGTACTTC CASRSGGGETQYF
TRBJ2-6 - TRBV5-4 once TGTGCCAGCAGCTTCGGGTCTTCAGGGGGGGCCAACGTCCTGACTTTC CASSFGSSGGANVLTF
TRBJ1-1 - TRBV6-1 - TGTGCCAGCAGTGCGGAGTTATACACTGAAGCTTTCTTT CASSAELYTEAFF
TRBJ2-7 TRBD1 TRBV7-2 - TGTGCCAGCAGCTTAGGTCAGGGGGCCTACGAGCAGTACTTC CASSLGQGAYEQYF
TRBJ2-2 TRBD1 TRBV9 - TGTGCCAGCAACAAACAGGGGGCTCCCGGGGAGCTGTTTTTT CASNKQGAPGELFF
TRBJ2-3 TRBD2 TRBV7-9 - TGTGCCAGCAGCTTAGAGGCGGGGGGGCCCTCAGATACGCAGTATTTT CASSLEAGGPSDTQYF
TRBJ2-7 TRBD1 TRBV9 - TGTGCCAGCAGCGTAGGAGGACAGGGCGGTTTTGAGCAGTACTTC CASSVGGQGGFEQYF
TRBJ2-2 - TRBV7-3 - TGTGCCAGCAGCTTACAGGGATCTGCGAACACCGGGGAGCTGTTTTTT CASSLQGSANTGELFF
TRBJ1-1 - TRBV9 - TGTGCCAGCAGCGTAGGGTGGGGGGGGGCGAACACTGAAGCTTTCTTT CASSVGWGGANTEAFF
TRBJ2-1 TRBD2 TRBV10-1 - TGCGCCAGCAATCCCGTTATAGCGGGGGGAAATGAGCAGTTCTTC CASNPVIAGGNEQFF
TRBJ2-7 - TRBV12-2 - TGTGCAAGTCGCTTAGCGGAAGGGGTGTCCTACGAGCAGTACTTC CASRLAEGVSYEQYF
TRBJ1-2 TRBD1 TRBV6-4 - TGTGCCAGCAGTGACGGAGGAGGGGGCAGCGGGGGCTACACCTTC CASSDGGGGSGGYTF
TRBJ1-1 TRBD1 TRBV10-1 - TGCGCCACAGACCGGACAGGGGTACGGAACACTGAAGCTTTCTTT CATDRTGVRNTEAFF
TRBJ1-3 - TRBV6-6 - TGTGCCAGCAGTAACAGGGAAACCTCTGGAAACACCATATATTTT CASSNRETSGNTIYF
TRBJ1-1 TRBD1 TRBV27 - TGTGCCAGCAGCCGACAGGGGGTAATCACTGAAGCTTTCTTT CASSRQGVITEAFF
TRBJ2-2 TRBD1 TRBV10-3 - TGTGCCATTTGGACAGGGGTAAACACCGGGGAGCTGTTTTTT CAIWTGVNTGELFF
TRBJ1-1 - TRBV5-4 - TGTGCCAGCACTCGACCAGGCACTGAAGCTTTCTTT CASTRPGTEAFF
TRBJ1-2 TRBD1 TRBV18 - TGTGCCAGCTCCACGACAGGGGGCGATGGCTACACCTTC CASSTTGGDGYTF
TRBJ1-2 - TRBV6-5 - TGTGCCAGCAGCCTGGGCCTACTCTATGGCTACACCTTC CASSLGLLYGYTF
TRBJ2-6 - TRBV7-8 once TGTGCCAGCAGCCCCGGGGGGGCCAACGTCCTGACTTTC CASSPGGANVLTF
TRBJ2-7 - TRBV6-5 - TGTGCCAGCAGTTATTCATTTAACGCCTACGAGCAGTACTTC CASSYSFNAYEQYF
TRBJ2-7 TRBD2 TRBV12-5 - TGTGCTAGTGCCCAGAGACTAGCGGGTATCTCCTTCTCCTACGAGCAGTACTTC CASAQRLAGISFSYEQYF
TRBJ2-3 - TRBV27 - TGTGCCAGCAGTTTAAGAGGGGATACGCAGTATTTT CASSLRGDTQYF
TRBJ1-3 - TRBV9 - TGTGCCAGCAGCGTGGGCTCCTTCGGGGACACCATATATTTT CASSVGSFGDTIYF
TRBJ1-4 - TRBV19 - TGTGCCAGTAGTATAGTTTCGGGGTATAATGAAAAACTGTTTTTT CASSIVSGYNEKLFF
TRBJ1-2 - TRBV14 - TGTGCCAGCAGCCAAGGGGGGCGAGGCGTCTATGGCTACACCTTC CASSQGGRGVYGYTF
TRBJ1-6 - TRBV7-9 - TGTGCCAGCAGCATCTCCGGGACTCTTTCACCCCTCCACTTT CASSISGTLSPLHF
TRBJ1-2 - TRBV5-6 - TGTGCCAGCATCATAAGCGGGCTTGCTCCCCGCGGCTACACCTTC CASIISGLAPRGYTF
TRBJ2-4 - TRBV4-3 few TGCGCCAGCAGCCAAGATGCGGGGGGACAGGGAATGTCCAAAAACATTCAGTACTTC CASSQDAGGQGMSKNIQYF
TRBJ2-3 TRBD2 TRBV6-5 - TGTGCCAGCGCCCAGCGGGGATACACAGATACGCAGTATTTT CASAQRGYTDTQYF
TRBJ2-5 - TRBV15 - TGTGCCACCAGCAGAGTGGTACAGAGACAAGAGACCCAGTACTTC CATSRVVQRQETQYF
TRBJ2-7 - TRBV5-6 once TGTGCCAGCAGCTTGAGGACAAACTACGAGCAGTACTTC CASSLRTNYEQYF
TRBJ2-2 TRBD1 TRBV25-1 - TGTGCCAGCAGTGAATCCCACAGGGGTAACACCGGGGAGCTGTTTTTT CASSESHRGNTGELFF
TRBJ2-3 - TRBV5-8 once TGTGCCAGCAGCTTATTTTCAGGGAATCCTATAGGCACAGATACGCAGTATTTT CASSLFSGNPIGTDTQYF
TRBJ2-1 TRBD1 TRBV4-2 - TGTGCCAGCAGCCAAGATCTTTCAGGGGGCTCCTACAATGAGCAGTTCTTC CASSQDLSGGSYNEQFF
TRBJ2-7 - TRBV9 - TGTGCCAGCAGCGCCGGGGGAGACAGGGTCAACGAGCAGTACTTC CASSAGGDRVNEQYF
TRBJ1-4 - TRBV19 - TGTGCCAGTAGTATTGGGCTTTGGTTGCAAAAACTGTTTTTT CASSIGLWLQKLFF
TRBJ2-5 TRBD2 TRBV6-6 - TGTGCCAGCAGTTACGAGGGACTAGGGGGTGAGACCCAGTACTTC CASSYEGLGGETQYF
TRBJ1-1 TRBD1 TRBV7-2 - TGTGCCAGCAGCCCCCGGACAGGGAACACTGAAGCTTTCTTT CASSPRTGNTEAFF
TRBJ1-3 TRBD1 TRBV18 - TGTGCCAGCTCACCCCCGGGACAGGGGGGAGGAAACACCATATATTTT CASSPPGQGGGNTIYF
TRBJ2-7 TRBD2 TRBV6-1 - TGTGCCAGCAGTGGACCGGGACTATCCTACGAGCAGTACTTC CASSGPGLSYEQYF
TRBJ1-2 TRBD1 TRBV14 - TGTGCCAGCACCACCTCAGGGGGCGGCTATGGCTACACCTTC CASTTSGGGYGYTF
TRBJ2-7 - TRBV11-3 - TGTGCCAGCAGCTTAGGGCCGCTCACCTACGAGCAGTACTTC CASSLGPLTYEQYF
TRBJ2-3 - TRBV19 - TGTGCCAGTGCCCCGCAAAAGCGAAGCACAGATACGCAGTATTTT CASAPQKRSTDTQYF
TRBJ2-2 - TRBV18 - TGTGCCAGCTCACCAGAGGATTGGAACACCGGGGAGCTGTTTTTT CASSPEDWNTGELFF
TRBJ1-5 - TRBV7-3 - TGTGCCAGCAGCTTAGGAGCTGGGGAGACCCAGCATTTT CASSLGAGETQHF
TRBJ1-6 - TRBV6-4 few TGTGCCAGCAGTGATAGACCCCTCCACTTT CASSDRPLHF
TRBJ1-2 - TRBV7-2 - TGTGCCAGCAGCTTAGCAGGCGGACAGCGGCCTCTCGATGGCTACACCTTC CASSLAGGQRPLDGYTF
TRBJ1-2 - TRBV14 - TGTGCCAGCAGCCAAGGCCGACAAGGGGGTGGCTACACCTTC CASSQGRQGGGYTF
TRBJ1-2 TRBD1 TRBV28 few TGTGCCAGCAGAGAACAGGGGGCGGTTGGCTACACCTTC CASREQGAVGYTF
TRBJ1-5 TRBD1 TRBV7-2 once TGTGCCAGCAGCTTGTACAGGGGGCTAGATCAGCCCCAGCATTTT CASSLYRGLDQPQHF
TRBJ2-5 TRBD1 TRBV5-1 - TGCGCCAGCAGCTTGGGGGGGTCGACAGGGTTTGAGACCCAGTACTTC CASSLGGSTGFETQYF
TRBJ2-5 - TRBV7-2 - TGTGCCAGCAGCTTAGCTCAGGCTTCGGTGTGGGAGACCCAGTACTTC CASSLAQASVWETQYF